Only one count was recorded for the clone carrying this TCR beta chain. As yet, its antigen is unknown. The data originate from a study of shared clonotypes between healthy human individuals. Study-level points and caveats: When naive CD4 clonotypes were compared across several donors, 4% to 5.5% were shared. The small donor group covered limited genetic and exposure diversity. Relative to their counterparts shared across all four donors, non-shared clonotypes exhibited diminished generation probabilities.

The ends were cut back, 1 base at V and 6 bases at J, with 15 bases in the middle. Germline assignment: CDR1 LGHNA and CDR2 YSLEER. The length of the CDR3 is 16 residues. Selected positively for CCR7 and CD45RO-negative, naive CD8 cells excluded terminally differentiated effector memory CD45RA+ cells. Genomic DNA from each subset was divided evenly over several immunoSEQ plates. The assay was immunoSEQ multiplex PCR, and TCRdb's table has in-frame clones only and misses some. The repertoire has about 2 million clones, just under 95% of them found once; the top ten carry under 1.5%. Sequenced input: naive CD8+ T cells sorted from blood. This TCR was sampled from a man between 18 and 35 years old in good health. This chain connects TRBV4-3 to TRBJ2-2; D call uncertain. The CDR3 DNA reads as TGCGCCAGCAGCCAAGTCTATCCTTCCCTCTCCGGGGAGCTGTTTTTT. Its protein is CASSQVYPSLSGELFF.